This T cell receptor (beta chain) was captured in a study of T cell responses to AZD1222 COVID-19 vaccine. Study results and limitations: Most donors were white British and more were female, and clonal diversity was possibly underestimated.

Comments on this clone: Antigen specificity is unknown.

Profiled with immunoSEQ multiplex PCR; TCRdb holds only in-frame clones, not every one. The data show 85,000 to 110,000 clones, with 88% seen just once and roughly 20% held by the top ten. The CDR3 is 15 residues long. Per germline, CDR1 SQVTM and CDR2 ANQGSEA. The V end was cut by 3 bases, the J end by 4 bases, with 18 bases between. The chain recombines TRBV29-1 with TRBJ1-2, with a tentative D call TRBD1 (6 bases). Here the sequenced sample was peripheral blood, taken on day 0 of AZD1222 vaccination. The clonotype was recovered from an adult in good health. CDR3 sequence reads: CSVEKGSGGVYGYTF. CDR3 nucleotides: TGCAGCGTTGAGAAAGGATCGGGGGGCGTCTATGGCTACACCTTC.